The following is a T cell receptor (beta chain) sequence with its context. Authors' data handling: By means of reference gene primer amplification, nucleated cell counts were estimated. The data were produced by immunoSEQ multiplex PCR, yet TCRdb's version contains in-frame clones alone and is incomplete. V, J and clone size were drawn from that table, and D and trimming were deduced from the DNA. There are over 85,000 clones in the sample; 80% to 95% occur only once, and less than 2% lies in the top ten. The CDR3 has 14 residues. Trimming left V 4 bases short and J 5 bases short, with 14 bases between. CDR1 is MDHEN and CDR2 is SYDVKM in the germline V gene. This sample is drawn from a study of blood T cell repertoires in COVID-19. Across the whole study: Italy, Spain and the United States were the sources of the convalescent and acute COVID-19 samples. From T cells, B-cell-depleted T cells, or PBMCs came the material, which was cDNA or gDNA.

Seattle enrolled patients during active infection and tracked them longitudinally. This TCR derives from a woman aged 50 to 60 with COVID-19, enrolled during active disease. This sequence joins TRBV28 and TRBJ1-2; possibly TRBD1 for D (6 bases). Sequenced sample: peripheral blood. CDR3 residues: CASSSSTGKYGYTF. The CDR3 DNA is TGTGCCAGCAGTTCCTCGACAGGAAAATATGGCTACACCTTC.